The 8 T cell receptor beta chains given below trace back to one sample, sequenced in a study of T-cell reconstitution after alpha-beta-depleted transplantation in children. For TCRbeta, the library was prepared with unique molecular identifiers. TCRdb recomputed calls from the PCR reads with MiXCR, one row per CDR3 protein. The sample has 640,000 or so distinct CDR3 sequences, roughly 17% seen once. The sequencing used PBMCs from the stem cell graft donor, collected from the stem cell graft. Receptors originate from a human donor who donated a stem cell graft to a child with acute myeloid leukemia.

This chain uses TRBV2 with TRBJ2-7, with no clear D. The germline V gene has CDR1 SNHLY and CDR2 FYNNEI. CDR3 length: 13 residues. The CDR3 coding sequence is TGTGCCAGCAGTAAAGCTGTCTCCTACGAGCAGTACGTC. Translating it yields CASSKAVSYEQYV.

To note about this clonotype: The CDR3 end shows no conserved phenylalanine or tryptophan, and so a read error is likely. The rearrangement joins TRBV12-3 or TRBV12-4 to TRBJ2-5; D might be TRBD2 (6 bases). With 3 bases removed from V and 1 base from J, the gap between germline ends came to 9 bases. This CDR3 has 14 amino acids. DNA of the CDR3: TGTGCCAGCAGTTTTGGGGACTCCCAAGAGACCCAGTACTCC. This codes for CASSFGDSQETQYS.

This clonotype showed up just a few times. V gene TRBV20-1 combines with J gene TRBJ2-5, with D unresolved. Per the germline V gene, CDR1 is DFQATT and CDR2 is SNEGSKA (reference sequence). Trimming took 6 bases from V and 5 from J, leaving 16 bases between them. The CDR3 is made up of 13 amino acids. DNA of the CDR3: TGCAGTGCCGCCAACGGCGTGGTGGAGACCCAGTACTTC. This gives the protein CSAANGVVETQYF.

The table lists this clonotype with a few counts. The V gene is TRBV11-3, the J gene TRBJ2-7, with D tentatively TRBD2 (6 bases). The CDR3 is 15 residues long. CDR1 SGHNT and CDR2 YENEEA come from the germline V gene. V was cut by 0 bases and J by 4 bases, with 13 bases left in between. The CDR3 protein is CASSLEEAGIYEQYF. In DNA, the CDR3 is TGTGCCAGCAGCTTAGAAGAGGCGGGAATTTACGAGCAGTACTTC. The entire variable domain, with the rest obtained from reference TRBV11-3 and TRBJ2-7, is as follows: EAGVVQSPRYKIIEKKQPVAFWCNPISGHNTLYWYLQNLGQGPELLIRYENEEAVDDSQLPKDRFSAERLKGVDSTLKIQPAELGDSAVYLCASSLEEAGIYEQYFGPGTRLTVT.

This clonotype appeared many times. The chain links TRBV7-8 to TRBJ1-5; D is unclear. The germline V and J ends were trimmed by 7 bases and 0 bases, with 10 bases remaining between them. Germline V CDR1 and CDR2: SGHVS, FQNEAQ. The CDR3 totals 14 residues. The CDR3 sequence: CASKAESSNQPQHF. In DNA form, the CDR3 reads TGTGCCAGCAAAGCTGAATCTAGCAATCAGCCCCAGCATTTT.

This clonotype appeared many times. The DNA for the CDR3 is TGCAGTGCTACGACTAGCGGGGGGTCTCTCTCCTACAATGAGCAGTTCTTC. Its protein is CSATTSGGSLSYNEQFF. The rearrangement uses TRBV20-1 and TRBJ2-1; 13 nucleotides match TRBD2. V lost 4 bases, J lost 0 bases, and 6 bases stayed unmatched. Germline lookup yields CDR1 DFQATT and CDR2 SNEGSKA (reference sequence). The CDR3 extends over 17 amino acids.

In this sample, this clonotype turned up many times. The rearrangement uses TRBV28 and TRBJ1-1; D gene unclear. From germline, CDR1 is MDHEN and CDR2 SYDVKM. V was trimmed by 2 bases and J by 0 bases, leaving 7 bases between them. CDR3 length equals 14 residues. CDR3 amino acids: CASSLTTLNTEAFF. The CDR3 nucleotides read TGTGCCAGCAGTTTAACCACACTGAACACTGAAGCTTTCTTT.

The gene calls are TRBV4-3 and TRBJ2-4; 14 positions agree with TRBD2. The CDR3 sequence is 17 residues long. Trimming cost V 0 bases and J 9 bases; bases outside gene matches: 7. Germline V gene lookup returns CDR1 LGHNA and CDR2 YSLEER. In nucleotides, the CDR3 is TGCGCCAGCAGCCAAGAAGTAAGGACTAGCGGGGGGTTCATTCAGTACTTC. The encoded protein is CASSQEVRTSGGFIQYF.